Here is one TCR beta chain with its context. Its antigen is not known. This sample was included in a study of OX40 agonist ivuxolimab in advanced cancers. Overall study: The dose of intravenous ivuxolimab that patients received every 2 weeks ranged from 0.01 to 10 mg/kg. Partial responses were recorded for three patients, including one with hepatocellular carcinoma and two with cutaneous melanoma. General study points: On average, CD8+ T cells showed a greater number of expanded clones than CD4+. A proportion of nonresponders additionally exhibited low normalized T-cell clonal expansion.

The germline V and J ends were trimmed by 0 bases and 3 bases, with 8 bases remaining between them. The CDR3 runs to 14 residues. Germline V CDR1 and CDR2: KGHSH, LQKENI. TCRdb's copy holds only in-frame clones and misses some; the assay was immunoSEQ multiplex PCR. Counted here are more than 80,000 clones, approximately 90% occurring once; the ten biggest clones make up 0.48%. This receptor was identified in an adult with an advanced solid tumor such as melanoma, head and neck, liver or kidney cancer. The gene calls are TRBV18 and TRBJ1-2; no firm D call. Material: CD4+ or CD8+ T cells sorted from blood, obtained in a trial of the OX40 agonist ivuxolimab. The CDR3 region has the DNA TGTGCCAGCTCACCACCGGGAGGATACTATGGCTACACCTTC. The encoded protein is CASSPPGGYYGYTF.